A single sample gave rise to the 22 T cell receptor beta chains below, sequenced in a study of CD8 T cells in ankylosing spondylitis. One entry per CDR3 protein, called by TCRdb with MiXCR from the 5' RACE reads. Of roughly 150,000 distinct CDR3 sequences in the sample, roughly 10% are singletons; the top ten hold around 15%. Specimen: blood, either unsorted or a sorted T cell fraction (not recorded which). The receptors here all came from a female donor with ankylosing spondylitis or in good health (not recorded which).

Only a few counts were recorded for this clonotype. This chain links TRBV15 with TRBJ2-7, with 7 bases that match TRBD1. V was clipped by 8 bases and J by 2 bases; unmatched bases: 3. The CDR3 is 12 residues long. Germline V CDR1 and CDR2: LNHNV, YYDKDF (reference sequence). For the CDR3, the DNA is TGTGCCACCGGTACAGGGGCCTACGAGCAGTACTTC. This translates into CATGTGAYEQYF. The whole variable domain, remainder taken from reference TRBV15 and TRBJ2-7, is DAMVIQNPRYQVTQFGKPVTLSCSQTLNHNVMYWYQQKSSQAPKLLFHYYDKDFNNEADTPDNFQSRRPNTSFCFLDIRSPGLGDTAMYLCATGTGAYEQYFGPGTRLTVT.

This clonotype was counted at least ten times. The CDR3 nucleotides are TGTGCCAGCAGCCCAGGGACAGGAGGACGGGCCATGAACACTGAAGCTTTCTTT. It encodes CASSPGTGGRAMNTEAFF. The J gene is TRBJ1-1, the V gene TRBV11-2; TRBD1 matches at 8 bases. With 5 bases clipped from V and 0 bases from J, the junction kept 14 bases outside the gene matches. Germline V gene sequence: CDR1 SGHAT, CDR2 FQNNGV. The CDR3 loop spans 18 amino acids.

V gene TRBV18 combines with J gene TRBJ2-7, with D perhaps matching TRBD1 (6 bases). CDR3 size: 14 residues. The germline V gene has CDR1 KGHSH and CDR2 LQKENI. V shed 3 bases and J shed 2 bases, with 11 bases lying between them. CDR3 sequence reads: CASSPTPGAYEQYF. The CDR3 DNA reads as TGTGCCAGCTCACCTACTCCAGGGGCCTACGAGCAGTACTTC.

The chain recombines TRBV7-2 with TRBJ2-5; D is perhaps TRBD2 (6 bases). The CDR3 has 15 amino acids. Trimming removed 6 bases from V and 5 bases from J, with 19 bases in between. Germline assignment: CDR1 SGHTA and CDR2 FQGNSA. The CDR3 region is CASRQWGGVGETQYF. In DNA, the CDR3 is TGTGCCAGCAGACAATGGGGCGGGGTTGGGGAGACCCAGTACTTC.

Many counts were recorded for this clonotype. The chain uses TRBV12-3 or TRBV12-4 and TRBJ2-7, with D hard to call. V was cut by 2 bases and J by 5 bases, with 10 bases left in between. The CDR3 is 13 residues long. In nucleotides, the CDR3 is TGTGCCAGCAGTTTAATCGGGTTCCACGAGCAGTACTTC. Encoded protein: CASSLIGFHEQYF.

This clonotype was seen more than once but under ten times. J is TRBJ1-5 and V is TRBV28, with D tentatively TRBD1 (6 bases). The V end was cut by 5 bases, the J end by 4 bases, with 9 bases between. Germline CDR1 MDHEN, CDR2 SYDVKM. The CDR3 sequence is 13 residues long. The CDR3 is CASSPDRNQPQHF. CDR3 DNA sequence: TGTGCCAGCAGTCCGGACAGAAATCAGCCCCAGCATTTT.

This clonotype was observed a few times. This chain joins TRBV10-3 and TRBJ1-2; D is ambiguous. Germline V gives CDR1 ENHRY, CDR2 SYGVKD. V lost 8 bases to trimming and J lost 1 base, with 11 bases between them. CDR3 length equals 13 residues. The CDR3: CAISESLNYGYTF. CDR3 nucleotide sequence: TGTGCCATCTCGGAAAGCCTTAACTATGGCTACACCTTC.

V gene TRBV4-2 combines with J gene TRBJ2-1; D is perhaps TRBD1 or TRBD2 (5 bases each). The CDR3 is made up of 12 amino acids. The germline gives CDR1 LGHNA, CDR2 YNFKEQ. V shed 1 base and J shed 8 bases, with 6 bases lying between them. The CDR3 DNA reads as TGTGCCAGCAGCCAAGTGGGGGATGAGCAGTTCTTC. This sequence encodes CASSQVGDEQFF.

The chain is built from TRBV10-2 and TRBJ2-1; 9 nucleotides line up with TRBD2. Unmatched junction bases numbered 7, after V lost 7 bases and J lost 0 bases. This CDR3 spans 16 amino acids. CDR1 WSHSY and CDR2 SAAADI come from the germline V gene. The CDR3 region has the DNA TGCGCCAGCATGGGACTAGCCCAAAGCTCCTACAATGAGCAGTTCTTC. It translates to CASMGLAQSSYNEQFF.

The CDR3 sequence: CASSVWSSGANVLTF. The CDR3 DNA reads as TGTGCCAGCAGCGTTTGGTCCTCTGGGGCCAACGTCCTGACTTTC. The chain couples TRBV9 to TRBJ2-6, with D unclear. This CDR3 comprises 15 residues. Germline V CDR1 and CDR2: SGDLS, YYNGEE. V was cut by 2 bases and J by 0 bases, with 6 bases left in between.

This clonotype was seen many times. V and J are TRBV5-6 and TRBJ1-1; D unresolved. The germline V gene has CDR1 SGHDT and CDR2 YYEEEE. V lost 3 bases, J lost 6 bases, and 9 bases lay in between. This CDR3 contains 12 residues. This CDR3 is CASSSLGPEAFF. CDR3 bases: TGTGCCAGCAGCTCACTAGGCCCTGAAGCTTTCTTT.

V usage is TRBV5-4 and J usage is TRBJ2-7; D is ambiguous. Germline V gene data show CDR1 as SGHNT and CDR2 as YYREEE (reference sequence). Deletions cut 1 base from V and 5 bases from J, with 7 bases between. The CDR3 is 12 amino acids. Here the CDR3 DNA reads TGTGCCAGCAGCTTGATTTTCCACGAGCAGTACTTC. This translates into CASSLIFHEQYF.

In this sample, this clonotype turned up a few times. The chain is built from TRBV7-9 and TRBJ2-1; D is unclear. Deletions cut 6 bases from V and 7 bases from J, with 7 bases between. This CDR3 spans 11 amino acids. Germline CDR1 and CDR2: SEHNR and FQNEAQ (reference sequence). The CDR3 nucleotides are TGTGCCAGCAGTGGAATGAATGAGCAGTTCTTC. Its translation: CASSGMNEQFF.

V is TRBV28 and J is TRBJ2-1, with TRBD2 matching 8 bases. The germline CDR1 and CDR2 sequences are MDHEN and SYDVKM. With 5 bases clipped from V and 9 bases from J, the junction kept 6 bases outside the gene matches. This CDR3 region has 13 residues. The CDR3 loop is CASSQGLVVEQFF. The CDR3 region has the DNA TGTGCCAGCAGTCAGGGACTAGTCGTTGAGCAGTTCTTC. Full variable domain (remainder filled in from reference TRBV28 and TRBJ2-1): DVKVTQSSRYLVKRTGEKVFLECVQDMDHENMFWYRQDPGLGLRLIYFSYDVKMKEKGDIPEGYSVSREKKERFSLILESASTNQTSMYLCASSQGLVVEQFFGPGTRLTVL.

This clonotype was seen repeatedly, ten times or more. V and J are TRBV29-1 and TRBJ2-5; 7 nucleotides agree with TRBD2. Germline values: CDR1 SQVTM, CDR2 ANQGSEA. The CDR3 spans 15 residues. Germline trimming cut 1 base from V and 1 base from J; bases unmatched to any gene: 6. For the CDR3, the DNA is TGCAGCGTTGAAGGGTCAGCGGGAAGCCAAGAGACCCAGTACTTC. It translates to CSVEGSAGSQETQYF.

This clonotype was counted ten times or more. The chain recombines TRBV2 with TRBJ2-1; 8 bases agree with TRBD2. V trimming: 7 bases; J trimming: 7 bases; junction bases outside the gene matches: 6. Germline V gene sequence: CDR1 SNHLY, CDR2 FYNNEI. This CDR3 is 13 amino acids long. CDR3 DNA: TGTGCCAGCACTTCGGGAGGGAGGAATGAGCAGTTCTTC. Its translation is CASTSGGRNEQFF. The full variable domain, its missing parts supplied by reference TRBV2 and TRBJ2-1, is EPEVTQTPSHQVTQMGQEVILRCVPISNHLYFYWYRQILGQKVEFLVSFYNNEISEKSEIFDDQFSVERPDGSNFTLKIRSTKLEDSAMYFCASTSGGRNEQFFGPGTRLTVL.

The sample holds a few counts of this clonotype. CDR3 amino acids: CASSPLPGMSSYEQYF. CDR3 nucleotides: TGCGCCAGCAGTCCCCTCCCCGGGATGAGCTCCTACGAGCAGTACTTC. The V and J genes are TRBV5-1 and TRBJ2-7; perhaps TRBD2 as D (5 bases). Germline V gene lookup returns CDR1 SGHRS and CDR2 YFSETQ. The CDR3 runs to 16 residues. V dropped 5 bases and J dropped 0 bases, with 18 bases sitting between them.

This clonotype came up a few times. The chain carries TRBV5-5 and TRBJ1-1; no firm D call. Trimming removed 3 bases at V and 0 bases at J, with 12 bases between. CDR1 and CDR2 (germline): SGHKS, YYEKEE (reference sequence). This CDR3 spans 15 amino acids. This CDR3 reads CASSSLLGLNTEAFF. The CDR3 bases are TGTGCCAGCAGCTCACTTCTGGGCCTGAACACTGAAGCTTTCTTT.

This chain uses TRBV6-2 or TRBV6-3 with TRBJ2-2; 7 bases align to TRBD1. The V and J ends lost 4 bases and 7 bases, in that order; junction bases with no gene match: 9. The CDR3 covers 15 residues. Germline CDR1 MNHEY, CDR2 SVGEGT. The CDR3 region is CASSSARQGVGELFF. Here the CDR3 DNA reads TGTGCCAGCAGTTCGGCTCGACAGGGTGTCGGGGAGCTGTTTTTT.

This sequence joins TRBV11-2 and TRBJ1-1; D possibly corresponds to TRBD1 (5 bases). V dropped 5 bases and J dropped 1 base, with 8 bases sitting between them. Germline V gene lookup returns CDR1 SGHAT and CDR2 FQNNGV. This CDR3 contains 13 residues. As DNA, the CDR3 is TGTGCCAGCAGCATGGGGCGGAACACTGAAGCTTTCTTT. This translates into CASSMGRNTEAFF.

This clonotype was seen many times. The CDR3 protein is CATLQPRGLQPQHF. Here the CDR3 DNA reads TGTGCCACCCTCCAGCCCAGGGGCCTGCAGCCCCAGCATTTT. This chain links TRBV28 with TRBJ1-5, with a weak D call TRBD1 (6 bases). Trimming left V 10 bases short and J 7 bases short, with 20 bases between. Per the germline V gene, CDR1 is MDHEN and CDR2 is SYDVKM. The CDR3 is 14 amino acids. Together with reference TRBV28 and TRBJ1-5, the CDR3 gives the full variable domain: DVKVTQSSRYLVKRTGEKVFLECVQDMDHENMFWYRQDPGLGLRLIYFSYDVKMKEKGDIPEGYSVSREKKERFSLILESASTNQTSMYLCATLQPRGLQPQHFGDGTRLSIL.

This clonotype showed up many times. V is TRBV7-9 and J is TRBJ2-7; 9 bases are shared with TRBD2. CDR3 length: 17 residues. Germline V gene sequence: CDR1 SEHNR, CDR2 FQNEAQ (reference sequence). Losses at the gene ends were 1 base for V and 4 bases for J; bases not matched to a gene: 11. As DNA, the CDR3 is TGTGCCAGCAGCTTAGAGGGCGGGAGGGCATCTTGGTACGAGCAGTACTTC. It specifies CASSLEGGRASWYEQYF.